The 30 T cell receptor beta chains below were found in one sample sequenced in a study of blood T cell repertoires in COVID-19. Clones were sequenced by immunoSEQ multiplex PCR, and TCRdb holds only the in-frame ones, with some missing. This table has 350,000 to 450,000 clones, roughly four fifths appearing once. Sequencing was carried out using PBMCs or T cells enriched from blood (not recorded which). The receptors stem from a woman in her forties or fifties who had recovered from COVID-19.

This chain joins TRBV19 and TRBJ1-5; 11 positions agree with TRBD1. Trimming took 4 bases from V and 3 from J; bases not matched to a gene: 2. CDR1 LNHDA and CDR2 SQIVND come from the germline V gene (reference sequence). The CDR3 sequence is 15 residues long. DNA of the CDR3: TGTGCCAGTAGTACGGGACAGGGGGACAATCAGCCCCAGCATTTT. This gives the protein CASSTGQGDNQPQHF.

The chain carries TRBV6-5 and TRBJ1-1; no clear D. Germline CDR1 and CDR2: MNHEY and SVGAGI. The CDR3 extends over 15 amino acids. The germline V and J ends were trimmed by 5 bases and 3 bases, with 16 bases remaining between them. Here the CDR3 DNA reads TGTGCCAGCAGTAACGGAGCCCTTATATACACTGAAGCTTTCTTT. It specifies CASSNGALIYTEAFF.

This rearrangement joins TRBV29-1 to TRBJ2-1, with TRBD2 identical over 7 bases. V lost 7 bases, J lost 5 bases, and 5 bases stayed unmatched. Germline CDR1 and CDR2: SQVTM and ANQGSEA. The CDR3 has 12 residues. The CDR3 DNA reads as TGCAGCGGAGGACTAGGGGACAATGAGCAGTTCTTC. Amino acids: CSGGLGDNEQFF.

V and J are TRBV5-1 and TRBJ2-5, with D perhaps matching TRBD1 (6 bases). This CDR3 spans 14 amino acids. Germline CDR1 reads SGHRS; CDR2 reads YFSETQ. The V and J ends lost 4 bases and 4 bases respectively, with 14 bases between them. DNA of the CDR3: TGCGCCAGCAGCCCCCGGGACACGGTAGAGACCCAGTACTTC. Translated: CASSPRDTVETQYF.

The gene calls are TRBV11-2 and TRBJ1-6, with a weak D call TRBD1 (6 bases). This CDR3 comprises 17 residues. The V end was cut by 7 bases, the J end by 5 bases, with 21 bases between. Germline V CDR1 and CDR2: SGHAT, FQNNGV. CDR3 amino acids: CASTLSRGARDNSPLHF. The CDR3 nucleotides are TGTGCCAGCACCCTTAGTCGGGGGGCGCGAGATAATTCACCCCTCCACTTT.

The CDR3: CASSPGQGDGTGELFF. CDR3 in DNA: TGCGCCAGCAGCCCCGGACAGGGGGACGGAACCGGGGAGCTGTTTTTT. The chain combines TRBV4-1 with TRBJ2-2, with TRBD1 identical over 10 bases. This CDR3 comprises 16 residues. Germline V gives CDR1 MGHRA, CDR2 YSYEKL. J lost 5 bases, V lost 4 bases, and 7 bases had no gene match.

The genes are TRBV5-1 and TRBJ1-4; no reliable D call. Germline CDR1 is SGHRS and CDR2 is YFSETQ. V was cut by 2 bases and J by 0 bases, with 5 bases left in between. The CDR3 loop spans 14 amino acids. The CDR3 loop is CASSFASTNEKLFF. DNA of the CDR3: TGCGCCAGCAGCTTCGCGTCAACTAATGAAAAACTGTTTTTT.

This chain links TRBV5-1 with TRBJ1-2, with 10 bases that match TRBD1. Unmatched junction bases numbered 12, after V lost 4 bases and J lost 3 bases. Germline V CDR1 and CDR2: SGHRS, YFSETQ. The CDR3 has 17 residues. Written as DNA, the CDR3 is TGCGCCAGCAGCCGACAGCCAGACAGGGGGCGCGACTATGGCTACACCTTC. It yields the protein CASSRQPDRGRDYGYTF. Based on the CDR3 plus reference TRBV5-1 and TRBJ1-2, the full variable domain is KAGVTQTPRYLIKTRGQQVTLSCSPISGHRSVSWYQQTPGQGLQFLFEYFSETQRNKGNFPGRFSGRQFSNSRSEMNVSTLELGDSALYLCASSRQPDRGRDYGYTFGSGTRLTVV.

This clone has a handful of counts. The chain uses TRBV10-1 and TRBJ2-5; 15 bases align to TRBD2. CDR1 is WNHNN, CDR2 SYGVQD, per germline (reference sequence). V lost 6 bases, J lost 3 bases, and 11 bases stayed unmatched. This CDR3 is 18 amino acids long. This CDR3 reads CASRGLAGGGPLEETQYF. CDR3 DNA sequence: TGCGCCAGCAGAGGACTAGCGGGGGGGGGACCTTTAGAAGAGACCCAGTACTTC.

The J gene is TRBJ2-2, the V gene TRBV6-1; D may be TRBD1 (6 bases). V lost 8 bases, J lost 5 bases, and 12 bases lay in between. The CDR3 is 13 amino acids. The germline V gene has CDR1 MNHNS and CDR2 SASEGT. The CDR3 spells CASGGQQTGELFF. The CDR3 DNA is TGTGCCAGCGGTGGACAGCAAACCGGGGAGCTGTTTTTT.

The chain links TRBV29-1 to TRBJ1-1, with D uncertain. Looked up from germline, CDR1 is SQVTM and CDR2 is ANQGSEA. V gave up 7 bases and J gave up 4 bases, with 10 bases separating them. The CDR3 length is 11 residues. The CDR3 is CSADCRTEAFF. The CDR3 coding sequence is TGCAGCGCGGACTGTCGCACTGAAGCTTTCTTT.

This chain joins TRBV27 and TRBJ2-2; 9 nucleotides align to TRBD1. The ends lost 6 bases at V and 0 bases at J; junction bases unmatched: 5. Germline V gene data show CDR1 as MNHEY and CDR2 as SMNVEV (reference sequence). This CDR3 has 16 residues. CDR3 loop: CASRTTGGTNTGELFF. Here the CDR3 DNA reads TGTGCCAGCAGGACGACAGGGGGGACGAACACCGGGGAGCTGTTTTTT.

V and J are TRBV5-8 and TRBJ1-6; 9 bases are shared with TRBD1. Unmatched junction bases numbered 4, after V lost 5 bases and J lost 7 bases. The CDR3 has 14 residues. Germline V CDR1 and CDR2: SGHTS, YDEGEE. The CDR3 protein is CASSPGQGNSPLHF. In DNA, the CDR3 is TGTGCCAGCAGTCCGGGACAGGGAAATTCACCCCTCCACTTT.

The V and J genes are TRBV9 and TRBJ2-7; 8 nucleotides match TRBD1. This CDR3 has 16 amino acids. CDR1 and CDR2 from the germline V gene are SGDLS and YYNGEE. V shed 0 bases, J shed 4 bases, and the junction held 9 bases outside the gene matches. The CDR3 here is CASSVAVGQGGYEQYF. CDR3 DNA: TGTGCCAGCAGCGTAGCTGTTGGACAGGGTGGGTACGAGCAGTACTTC.

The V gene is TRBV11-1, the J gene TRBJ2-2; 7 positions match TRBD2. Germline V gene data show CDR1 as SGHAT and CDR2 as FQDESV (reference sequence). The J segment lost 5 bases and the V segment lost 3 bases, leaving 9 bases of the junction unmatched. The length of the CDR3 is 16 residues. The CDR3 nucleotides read TGTGCCAGCAGCTTGGGGCTAGCGGTTGAGACCGGGGAGCTGTTTTTT. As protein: CASSLGLAVETGELFF.

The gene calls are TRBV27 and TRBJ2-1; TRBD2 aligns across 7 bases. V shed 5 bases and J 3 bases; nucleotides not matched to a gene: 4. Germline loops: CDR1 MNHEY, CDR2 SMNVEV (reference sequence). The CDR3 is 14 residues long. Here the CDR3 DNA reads TGTGCCAGCAGTACTAGCGCGATCTACAATGAGCAGTTCTTC. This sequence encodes CASSTSAIYNEQFF.

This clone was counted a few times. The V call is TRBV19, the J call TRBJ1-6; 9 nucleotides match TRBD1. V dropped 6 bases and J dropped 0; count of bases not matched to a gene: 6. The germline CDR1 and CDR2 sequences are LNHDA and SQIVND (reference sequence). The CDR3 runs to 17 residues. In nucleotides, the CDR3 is TGTGCCAGTAGATCCGACAGGGGGAGCTCCTATAATTCACCCCTCCACTTT. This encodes CASRSDRGSSYNSPLHF.

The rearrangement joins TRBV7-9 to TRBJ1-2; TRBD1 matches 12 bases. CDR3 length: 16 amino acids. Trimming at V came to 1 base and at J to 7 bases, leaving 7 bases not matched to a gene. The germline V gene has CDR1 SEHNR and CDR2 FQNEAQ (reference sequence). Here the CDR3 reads CASSLDPGQGAPGYTF. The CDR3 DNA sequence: TGTGCCAGCAGCTTAGACCCGGGACAGGGGGCTCCTGGCTACACCTTC. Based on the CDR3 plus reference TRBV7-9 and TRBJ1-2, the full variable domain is DTGVSQNPRHKITKRGQNVTFRCDPISEHNRLYWYRQTLGQGPEFLTYFQNEAQLEKSRLLSDRFSAERPKGSFSTLEIQRTEQGDSAMYLCASSLDPGQGAPGYTFGSGTRLTVV.

The CDR3 here is CASSLEGRGDTEAFF. CDR3 in DNA: TGTGCCAGCAGCTTAGAGGGTAGGGGTGACACTGAAGCTTTCTTT. This rearrangement joins TRBV7-2 to TRBJ1-1, with D perhaps TRBD1 (5 bases). This CDR3 is built from 15 residues. From germline, CDR1 is SGHTA and CDR2 FQGNSA. V dropped 1 base and J dropped 3 bases, with 12 bases sitting between them.

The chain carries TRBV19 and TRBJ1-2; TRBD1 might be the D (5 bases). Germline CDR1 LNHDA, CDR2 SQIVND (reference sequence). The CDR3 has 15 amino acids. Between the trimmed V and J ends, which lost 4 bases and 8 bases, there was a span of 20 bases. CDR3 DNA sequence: TGTGCCAGTAGTACCGTCCGGGGGTCCAGGCAGGGCTACACCTTC. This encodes CASSTVRGSRQGYTF.

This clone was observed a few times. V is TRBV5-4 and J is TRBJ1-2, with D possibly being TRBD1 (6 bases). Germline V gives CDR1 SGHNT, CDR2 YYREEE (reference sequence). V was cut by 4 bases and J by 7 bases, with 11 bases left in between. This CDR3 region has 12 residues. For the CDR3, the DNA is TGTGCCAGCAGCGAAACAGGGTTTGGCTACACCTTC. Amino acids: CASSETGFGYTF.

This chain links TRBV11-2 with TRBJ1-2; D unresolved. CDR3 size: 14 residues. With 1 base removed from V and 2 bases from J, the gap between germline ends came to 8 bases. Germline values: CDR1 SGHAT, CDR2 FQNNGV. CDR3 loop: CASSLGTLNYGYTF. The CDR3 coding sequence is TGTGCCAGCAGCTTAGGCACATTGAACTATGGCTACACCTTC.

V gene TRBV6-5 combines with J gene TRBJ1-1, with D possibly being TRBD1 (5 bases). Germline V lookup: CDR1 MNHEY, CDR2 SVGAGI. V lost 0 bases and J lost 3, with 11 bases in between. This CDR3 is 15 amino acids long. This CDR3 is CASSYSGGWYTEAFF. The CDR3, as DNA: TGTGCCAGCAGTTACTCGGGGGGATGGTACACTGAAGCTTTCTTT.

The CDR3 DNA follows: TGTGCCAGCAAACCCCCGTGGACAGTTGAAGCTTTCTTT. As protein: CASKPPWTVEAFF. This sequence joins TRBV2 and TRBJ1-1, with D perhaps TRBD1 (6 bases). Per germline, CDR1 SNHLY and CDR2 FYNNEI. V was shortened by 7 bases and J by 7 bases, with 16 bases between the two germline ends. The CDR3 runs 13 residues.

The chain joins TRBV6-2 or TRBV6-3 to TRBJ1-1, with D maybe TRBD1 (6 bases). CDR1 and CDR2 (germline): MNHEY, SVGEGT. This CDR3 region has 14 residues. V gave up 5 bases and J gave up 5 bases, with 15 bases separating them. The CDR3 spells CASSNPDSWTEAFF. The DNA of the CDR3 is TGTGCCAGCAGTAATCCGGACAGCTGGACTGAAGCTTTCTTT.

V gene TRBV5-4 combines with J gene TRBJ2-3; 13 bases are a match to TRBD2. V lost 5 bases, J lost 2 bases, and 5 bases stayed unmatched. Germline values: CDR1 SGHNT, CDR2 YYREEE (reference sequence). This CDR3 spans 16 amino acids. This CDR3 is CASRTSGGHLTDTQYF. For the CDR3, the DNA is TGTGCCAGCAGGACTAGCGGGGGGCACCTCACAGATACGCAGTATTTT.

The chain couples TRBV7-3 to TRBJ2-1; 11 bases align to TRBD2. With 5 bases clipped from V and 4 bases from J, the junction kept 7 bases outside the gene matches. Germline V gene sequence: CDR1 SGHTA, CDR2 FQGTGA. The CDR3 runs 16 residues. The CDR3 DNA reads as TGTGCCAGCAGCCGGCAAACTAGCGGGGGTTACAATGAGCAGTTCTTC. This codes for CASSRQTSGGYNEQFF.

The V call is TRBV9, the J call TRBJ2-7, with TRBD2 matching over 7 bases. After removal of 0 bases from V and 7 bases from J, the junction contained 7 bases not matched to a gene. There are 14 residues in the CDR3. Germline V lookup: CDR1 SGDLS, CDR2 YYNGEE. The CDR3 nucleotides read TGTGCCAGCAGCGTAGAGGTATTGGGAGGGGAGCAGTACTTC. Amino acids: CASSVEVLGGEQYF.

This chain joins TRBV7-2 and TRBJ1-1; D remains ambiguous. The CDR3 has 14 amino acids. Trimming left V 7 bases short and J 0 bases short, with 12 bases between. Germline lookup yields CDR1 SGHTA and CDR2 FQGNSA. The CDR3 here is CASTPEQMNTEAFF. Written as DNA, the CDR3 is TGTGCCAGCACCCCCGAACAGATGAACACTGAAGCTTTCTTT. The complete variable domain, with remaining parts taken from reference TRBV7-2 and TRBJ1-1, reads GAGVSQSPSNKVTEKGKDVELRCDPISGHTALYWYRQSLGQGLEFLIYFQGNSAPDKSGLPSDRFSAERTGGSVSTLTIQRTQQEDSAVYLCASTPEQMNTEAFFGQGTRLTVV.

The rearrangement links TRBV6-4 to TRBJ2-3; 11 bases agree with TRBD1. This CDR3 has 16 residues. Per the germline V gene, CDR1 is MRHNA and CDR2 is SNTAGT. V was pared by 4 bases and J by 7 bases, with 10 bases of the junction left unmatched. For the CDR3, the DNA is TGTGCCAGCAGTGTTGGGACAGGGGGGATCGGAAATACGCAGTATTTT. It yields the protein CASSVGTGGIGNTQYF.